This entry lists 8 T cell receptor beta chains sequenced from one sample in a study of PD-1 blockade in classical Hodgkin lymphoma (dated by TCRdb to 2019 to 2021). Library preparation used the immunoSEQ multiplex PCR assay. The table was pulled from immuneACCESS by TCRdb, which kept in-frame rearrangements only. Such tables lose some clones; where checked, under half of the loss comes from unresolved V genes, and the rest has no known cause. This sample comprises 13,000 or so clones, around 90% of them detected only once. More than 9% of the sample belongs to the ten largest clones. Explained via the paper, the time point label denotes: cycle 1 day 1 (C1D1), immediately before nivolumab initiation. Every trial patient had relapsed following autologous stem cell transplantation, and prior brentuximab vedotin exposure was what differed among cohorts A, B and C. Sequencing was performed on peripheral blood mononuclear cells (PBMCs), taken at baseline. These receptors all come from a human donor with classical Hodgkin lymphoma.

This chain links TRBV5-8 with TRBJ2-7; 10 nucleotides line up with TRBD1. The CDR3 is 14 residues long. Germline V gene data show CDR1 as SGHTS and CDR2 as YDEGEE. The V segment lost 5 bases and the J segment 6 bases; nucleotides outside the gene matches: 8. The CDR3 region is CASRAGTGVFEQYF. CDR3 bases: TGTGCCAGCAGGGCCGGGACAGGGGTTTTCGAGCAGTACTTC. The whole variable domain, filled in from reference TRBV5-8 and TRBJ2-7, reads EAGVTQSPTHLIKTRGQQATLRCSPISGHTSVYWYQQALGLGLQFLLWYDEGEERNRGNFPPRFSGRQFPNYSSELNVNALELEDSALYLCASRAGTGVFEQYFGPGTRLTVT.

CDR3 region: CASSYSSGGDTDTQYF. The CDR3 DNA follows: TGTGCCAGCAGTTACTCGAGCGGGGGCGACACAGATACGCAGTATTTT. This chain connects TRBV6-6 to TRBJ2-3, with TRBD2 identical over 8 bases. The CDR3 consists of 16 residues. The germline V gene encodes CDR1 MNHNY and CDR2 SVGAGI (reference sequence). Trimming removed 0 bases from V and 2 bases from J; junction bases left unmatched: 4.

This chain connects TRBV2 to TRBJ1-4, with D unclear. V lost 11 bases and J lost 3, with 10 bases in between. Germline assignment: CDR1 SNHLY and CDR2 FYNNEI. This CDR3 is 12 amino acids long. CDR3 nucleotides: TGTGCCGGGAGACAACCTAATGAAAAACTGTTTTTT. This codes for CAGRQPNEKLFF.

The genes are TRBV29-1 and TRBJ1-3; weak D call: TRBD1 (5 bases). V was cut by 3 bases and J by 4 bases, with 7 bases left in between. Germline CDR1 is SQVTM and CDR2 is ANQGSEA. The CDR3 spans 12 residues. CDR3 in DNA: TGCAGCGTTGATTGGGACGGAAACACCATATATTTT. Translated: CSVDWDGNTIYF.

Only one count was recorded for this clone. The CDR3 region is CASSLVGTGNSPLHF. The DNA of the CDR3 is TGTGCCAGCAGCTTGGTCGGGACAGGGAATTCACCCCTCCACTTT. The rearrangement joins TRBV5-4 to TRBJ1-6; 9 bases fit TRBD1. From germline, CDR1 is SGHNT and CDR2 YYREEE (reference sequence). The CDR3 runs 15 residues. Trimming at V came to 0 bases and at J to 7 bases, leaving 2 bases not matched to a gene.

The V gene is TRBV29-1, the J gene TRBJ1-3, with D possibly being TRBD1 (5 bases). Trimming left V 5 bases short and J 1 base short, with 9 bases between. The V gene's germline CDR1 is SQVTM and CDR2 ANQGSEA. The CDR3 extends over 13 amino acids. This CDR3 reads CSVRGASGNTIYF. Here the CDR3 DNA reads TGCAGCGTTCGCGGGGCGTCTGGAAACACCATATATTTT. Drawing the rest from reference TRBV29-1 and TRBJ1-3, the complete variable domain is SAVISQKPSRDICQRGTSLTIQCQVDSQVTMMFWYRQQPGQSLTLIATANQGSEATYESGFVIDKFPISRPNLTFSTLTVSNMSPEDSSIYLCSVRGASGNTIYFGEGSWLTVV.

This chain joins TRBV15 and TRBJ1-2; D remains ambiguous. The V gene lost 5 bases and the J gene lost 9 bases, with 19 bases spanning the gap. Germline loops: CDR1 LNHNV, CDR2 YYDKDF (reference sequence). CDR3 length: 14 residues. The CDR3 here is CATSEGRAAHSYTF. In DNA, the CDR3 is TGTGCCACCAGCGAAGGACGGGCGGCGCACAGCTACACCTTC.

V usage is TRBV6-5 and J usage is TRBJ1-2, with TRBD1 matching 8 bases. The CDR3 length is 15 residues. The V segment lost 6 bases and the J segment 6 bases; nucleotides outside the gene matches: 12. Germline V gene sequence: CDR1 MNHEY, CDR2 SVGAGI. CDR3 sequence (DNA): TGTGCCAGCAGCCCGCTTTGGGACAGGAGAAATGGCTACACCTTC. Protein sequence: CASSPLWDRRNGYTF.